These 26 T cell receptor beta chains were sequenced from one sample in a study of T cell changes during pregnancy in multiple sclerosis. Measured with immunoSEQ multiplex PCR; TCRdb has only the in-frame clones, and not every one. In the table there are more than 85,000 clones, approximately 92% of which are singletons. The starting material was peripheral blood, obtained in the third trimester of pregnancy. The source of these receptors is a female donor in good health, enrolled as a control in a pregnancy study.

V usage is TRBV6-4 and J usage is TRBJ2-1; no firm D call. Germline V gene sequence: CDR1 MRHNA, CDR2 SNTAGT. This CDR3 contains 16 residues. Trimming removed 0 bases at V and 0 bases at J, with 9 bases between. The CDR3 DNA follows: TGTGCCAGCAGTGACTCCGTCTTTAGCTCCTACAATGAGCAGTTCTTC. Translated: CASSDSVFSSYNEQFF.

The chain has TRBV2 and TRBJ2-1; 9 bases map to TRBD1. J was trimmed by 4 bases and V by 7 bases; bases with no gene match: 8. Germline values: CDR1 SNHLY, CDR2 FYNNEI. This CDR3 contains 15 residues. The CDR3 here is CASTTQGAQYNEQFF. The CDR3, as DNA: TGTGCCAGCACTACACAGGGGGCGCAATACAATGAGCAGTTCTTC.

The rearrangement joins TRBV11-2 to TRBJ1-4, with no clear D. Between the trimmed V and J ends, which lost 4 bases and 0 bases, there was a span of 15 bases. The CDR3 runs to 17 residues. Germline CDR1 SGHAT, CDR2 FQNNGV. CDR3 in amino acids: CASSWWAVGTTNEKLFF. CDR3 DNA sequence: TGTGCCAGCAGCTGGTGGGCAGTAGGCACAACTAATGAAAAACTGTTTTTT.

The chain is built from TRBV28 and TRBJ2-5; 8 nucleotides match TRBD2. V was clipped by 6 bases and J by 3 bases; unmatched bases: 3. This CDR3 has 13 residues. The germline CDR1 and CDR2 sequences are MDHEN and SYDVKM. CDR3 sequence: CASSPGGEETQYF. The CDR3 DNA reads TGTGCCAGCAGCCCCGGGGGGGAAGAGACCCAGTACTTC.

The chain joins TRBV11-3 to TRBJ2-7; D is possibly TRBD2 (5 bases). The germline V and J ends were trimmed by 5 bases and 5 bases, with 16 bases remaining between them. This CDR3 is built from 14 residues. In germline, CDR1 is SGHNT, CDR2 YENEEA. CDR3 amino acids: CASSLTSIGDEQYF. DNA for the CDR3: TGTGCCAGCAGCCTCACCAGCATCGGGGACGAGCAGTACTTC.

The V call is TRBV7-8, the J call TRBJ2-7, with 12 bases lining up with TRBD1. Losses at the gene ends were 6 bases for V and 1 base for J; bases not matched to a gene: 4. Per the germline V gene, CDR1 is SGHVS and CDR2 is FQNEAQ. This CDR3 is 15 amino acids long. The CDR3 spells CASRLGQGASYEQYF. The CDR3 DNA sequence: TGTGCCAGCAGGCTGGGACAGGGGGCATCCTACGAGCAGTACTTC. The variable domain in full, with the rest retrieved from reference TRBV7-8 and TRBJ2-7, is GAGVSQSPRYKVAKRGQDVALRCDPISGHVSLFWYQQALGQGPEFLTYFQNEAQLDKSGLPSDRFFAERPEGSVSTLKIQRTQQEDSAVYLCASRLGQGASYEQYFGPGTRLTVT.

This chain connects TRBV6-5 to TRBJ2-7, with 9 positions matching TRBD1. V trimming: 5 bases; J trimming: 3 bases; junction bases outside the gene matches: 8. CDR1 is MNHEY, CDR2 SVGAGI, per germline. The CDR3 runs to 15 residues. In nucleotides, the CDR3 is TGTGCCAGCAGTCGACAGGGGGGGGCGTACTACGAGCAGTACTTC. Translation: CASSRQGGAYYEQYF.

The V and J genes are TRBV18 and TRBJ1-1, with TRBD1 as a possible D gene (6 bases). The CDR3 loop spans 16 amino acids. The germline V and J ends were trimmed by 8 bases and 0 bases, with 19 bases remaining between them. Germline CDR1 KGHSH, CDR2 LQKENI. The DNA of the CDR3 is TGTGCCAGCACAGCTACAGGGCCCCGCATGAACACTGAAGCTTTCTTT. Translated: CASTATGPRMNTEAFF. Drawing the rest from reference TRBV18 and TRBJ1-1, the complete variable domain is NAGVMQNPRHLVRRRGQEARLRCSPMKGHSHVYWYRQLPEEGLKFMVYLQKENIIDESGMPKERFSAEFPKEGPSILRIQQVVRGDSAAYFCASTATGPRMNTEAFFGQGTRLTVV.

V gene TRBV6-1 combines with J gene TRBJ2-3, with no clear D. This CDR3 is 12 amino acids long. Trimming took off 4 bases at V and 4 bases at J, with 6 bases between the two ends. Germline values: CDR1 MNHNS, CDR2 SASEGT. The CDR3 spells CASSVIPDTQYF. The CDR3 nucleotides read TGTGCCAGCAGTGTTATTCCAGATACGCAGTATTTT.

Only one count was recorded for this clone. The chain uses TRBV20-1 and TRBJ2-1; a weak D match, TRBD2 (5 bases). CDR3 length equals 11 residues. With 7 bases removed from V and 6 bases from J, the gap between germline ends came to 10 bases. Germline lookup yields CDR1 DFQATT and CDR2 SNEGSKA (reference sequence). The CDR3 DNA is TGCAGTGGGGAGCTAGCCAATGAGCAGTTCTTC. This codes for CSGELANEQFF.

The V gene is TRBV5-1, the J gene TRBJ2-1, with 9 bases lining up with TRBD2. CDR1 is SGHRS, CDR2 YFSETQ, per germline. The CDR3 length is 15 residues. The J segment lost 9 bases and the V segment lost 4 bases, leaving 11 bases of the junction unmatched. This CDR3 reads CASSTGTSKPSEQFF. CDR3 bases: TGCGCCAGCAGCACGGGGACTAGCAAGCCCAGTGAGCAGTTCTTC.

V and J are TRBV6-1 and TRBJ2-1; 8 positions agree with TRBD2. CDR1 and CDR2 (germline): MNHNS, SASEGT. The trim removed 4 bases at V and 2 bases at J, leaving 4 bases unmatched. This CDR3 is built from 15 residues. CDR3 DNA sequence: TGTGCCAGCAGTGTCGGGGGGGGACCCTACAATGAGCAGTTCTTC. The encoded protein is CASSVGGGPYNEQFF.

The V and J genes are TRBV27 and TRBJ2-1, with D perhaps matching TRBD2 (5 bases). V lost 6 bases to trimming and J lost 4 bases, with 16 bases between them. Germline V gene data show CDR1 as MNHEY and CDR2 as SMNVEV (reference sequence). The CDR3 consists of 15 residues. CDR3 DNA: TGTGCCAGCAGAATGGAGGCGGGCGTGTACAATGAGCAGTTCTTC. This codes for CASRMEAGVYNEQFF.

V and J are TRBV23-1 and TRBJ1-1, with D hard to call. TRBV23-1 is an ORF; its function is uncertain. Deletions cut 0 bases from V and 0 bases from J, with 8 bases between. The CDR3 is 15 residues long. In DNA, the CDR3 is TGCGCCAGCAGTCAATCGGCGACACTGAACACTGAAGCTTTCTTT. Protein product: CASSQSATLNTEAFF.

The V gene is TRBV7-9, the J gene TRBJ1-2; 10 bases agree with TRBD1. The V gene end was trimmed by 1 base and the J gene end by 4 bases; junction bases not matched to a gene: 9. This CDR3 contains 17 residues. Per germline, CDR1 SEHNR and CDR2 FQNEAQ (reference sequence). CDR3: CASSLGVGTGVLYGYTF. The CDR3, as DNA: TGTGCCAGCAGCTTAGGGGTCGGGACAGGGGTCCTCTATGGCTACACCTTC.

The rearrangement uses TRBV28 and TRBJ2-6, with D maybe TRBD1 (5 bases). CDR1 and CDR2 from the germline V gene are MDHEN and SYDVKM. V shed 5 bases and J shed 0 bases, with 11 bases lying between them. The CDR3 sequence is 16 residues long. The CDR3 DNA sequence: TGTGCCAGCAGTCCCCGACAGATCTCTGGGGCCAACGTCCTGACTTTC. It codes for CASSPRQISGANVLTF.

The chain combines TRBV7-2 with TRBJ2-7, with D possibly TRBD2 on 7 matching bases. Germline CDR1 reads SGHTA; CDR2 reads FQGNSA. This CDR3 is 15 amino acids long. Trimming took off 5 bases at V and 5 bases at J, with 19 bases between the two ends. CDR3 loop: CASSQTPGGFNEQYF. CDR3 in DNA: TGTGCCAGCAGCCAAACCCCGGGGGGCTTCAACGAGCAGTACTTC.

This chain uses TRBV7-9 with TRBJ2-3, with TRBD2 matching over 11 bases. The CDR3 is 16 residues long. Unmatched junction bases numbered 7, after V lost 4 bases and J lost 4 bases. Germline V gene lookup returns CDR1 SEHNR and CDR2 FQNEAQ (reference sequence). In DNA form, the CDR3 reads TGTGCCAGCAGCTCATTTAGCGGGAGGGGTCCAGATACGCAGTATTTT. Translation gives CASSSFSGRGPDTQYF.

The chain joins TRBV18 to TRBJ2-5; 9 bases align to TRBD1. This CDR3 region has 15 residues. The J segment lost 2 bases and the V segment lost 4 bases, leaving 5 bases of the junction unmatched. Looked up from germline, CDR1 is KGHSH and CDR2 is LQKENI. CDR3 protein: CASSLRTGDQETQYF. CDR3 sequence (DNA): TGTGCCAGCTCACTCCGGACAGGGGATCAAGAGACCCAGTACTTC.

The J gene is TRBJ2-7, the V gene TRBV18, with 9 bases aligning to TRBD2. The CDR3 extends over 16 amino acids. With 3 bases clipped from V and 2 bases from J, the junction kept 8 bases outside the gene matches. Germline V gene data show CDR1 as KGHSH and CDR2 as LQKENI. The CDR3 reads CASSPRGGRVAYEQYF. The DNA for the CDR3 is TGTGCCAGCTCACCGCGAGGCGGGAGGGTCGCCTACGAGCAGTACTTC.

This chain connects TRBV7-2 to TRBJ1-4, with TRBD1 as a possible D gene (6 bases). Trimming pared 4 bases from V and 6 bases from J, leaving 9 bases between. This CDR3 has 13 residues. Germline V lookup: CDR1 SGHTA, CDR2 FQGNSA. CDR3 bases: TGTGCCAGCAGCTCACAGGGTGATGAAAAACTGTTTTTT. This encodes CASSSQGDEKLFF.

This sequence joins TRBV27 and TRBJ2-7, with 15 bases aligning to TRBD2. There are 20 residues in the CDR3. Germline V gives CDR1 MNHEY, CDR2 SMNVEV (reference sequence). V was pared by 5 bases and J by 5 bases, with 19 bases of the junction left unmatched. The CDR3 DNA sequence: TGTGCCAGCAGTAGGGAGGCCGGGACTAGCGGGAGGCCCAAAGGCCACGAGCAGTACTTC. This sequence encodes CASSREAGTSGRPKGHEQYF.

The chain combines TRBV6-1 with TRBJ1-2; D perhaps matches TRBD1 (6 bases). CDR3 length: 14 amino acids. CDR1 is MNHNS, CDR2 SASEGT, per germline. V lost 2 bases to trimming and J lost 0 bases, with 7 bases between them. CDR3 residues: CASSERTANYGYTF. The CDR3 DNA reads as TGTGCCAGCAGTGAAAGGACAGCTAACTATGGCTACACCTTC.

This sequence joins TRBV7-2 and TRBJ2-2; D may be TRBD1 (5 bases). The ends were cut back, 3 bases at V and 5 bases at J, with 13 bases in the middle. Germline-derived CDR1 and CDR2 are SGHTA and FQGNSA. The CDR3 runs 15 residues. CDR3 in DNA: TGTGCCAGCAGCTTTGGAAGGGGTCAAACCGGGGAGCTGTTTTTT. Translated: CASSFGRGQTGELFF.

The chain is built from TRBV29-1 and TRBJ2-3; 7 positions match TRBD1. The CDR3 contains 17 residues. V lost 6 bases to trimming and J lost 0 bases; unmatched junction nucleotides: 15. Germline values: CDR1 SQVTM, CDR2 ANQGSEA. CDR3 in amino acids: CSVQILPDRPSTDTQYF. The DNA of the CDR3 is TGCAGCGTCCAAATTCTTCCGGACAGGCCCAGCACAGATACGCAGTATTTT.

J is TRBJ2-5 and V is TRBV13; 7 nucleotides match TRBD2. Per the germline V gene, CDR1 is PRHDT and CDR2 is FYEKMQ (reference sequence). This CDR3 is 13 amino acids long. V lost 3 bases and J lost 3; bases outside the gene matches: 1. The CDR3 DNA is TGTGCCAGCAGCTTTGCGGGAGAAGAGACCCAGTACTTC. Its protein product is CASSFAGEETQYF. The full variable domain, completed using reference TRBV13 and TRBJ2-5, is AAGVIQSPRHLIKEKRETATLKCYPIPRHDTVYWYQQGPGQDPQFLISFYEKMQSDKGSIPDRFSAQQFSDYHSELNMSSLELGDSALYFCASSFAGEETQYFGPGTRLLVL.